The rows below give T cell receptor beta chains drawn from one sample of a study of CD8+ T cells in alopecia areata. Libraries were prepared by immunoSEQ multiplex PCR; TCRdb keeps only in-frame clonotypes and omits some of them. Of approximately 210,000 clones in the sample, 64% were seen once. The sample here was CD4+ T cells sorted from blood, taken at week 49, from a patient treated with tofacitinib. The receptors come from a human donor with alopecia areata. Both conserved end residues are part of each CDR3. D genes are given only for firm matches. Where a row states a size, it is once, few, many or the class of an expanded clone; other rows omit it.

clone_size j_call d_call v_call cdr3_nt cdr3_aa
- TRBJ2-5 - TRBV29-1 TGCAGTCACTCCGGACAGAATAACCAAGAGACCCAGTACTTC CSHSGQNNQETQYF
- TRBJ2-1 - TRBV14 TGTGCCAGCAGCCAAGAGGGAGGCAGTGAGCAGTTCTTC CASSQEGGSEQFF
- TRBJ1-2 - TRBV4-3 TGCGCCAGCAGCCAACTCACAGGGCCATTCGCAGCTAACTATGGCTACACCTTC CASSQLTGPFAANYGYTF
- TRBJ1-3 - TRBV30 TGTGCCTGGATTTGGGGAAGCTCTGGAAACACCATATATTTT CAWIWGSSGNTIYF
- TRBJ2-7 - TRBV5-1 TGCGCCAGCAGCTTAGCCACGGACCGTGAGGAGCAGTACTTC CASSLATDREEQYF
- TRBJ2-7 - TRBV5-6 TGTGCCAGCAGCTTAGATCGCGACGAGCAGTACTTC CASSLDRDEQYF
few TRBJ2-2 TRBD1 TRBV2 TGTGCCAGCAGTGCCGGGACAGGTCACACCGGGGAGCTGTTTTTT CASSAGTGHTGELFF
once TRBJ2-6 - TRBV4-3 TGCGCCAGCAGCCAAGATCTAGGGTTTGGGGCCAACGTCCTGACTTTC CASSQDLGFGANVLTF
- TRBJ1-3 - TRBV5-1 TGCGCCAGCAGCTTGGATGGAAACACCATATATTTT CASSLDGNTIYF
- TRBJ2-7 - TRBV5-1 TGCGCCAGCAGCGCCCGTGACGCGACAGAATCCTACGAGCAGTACTTC CASSARDATESYEQYF
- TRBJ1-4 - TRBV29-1 TGCAGCGCACGGACAAGTAATGAAAAACTGTTTTTT CSARTSNEKLFF
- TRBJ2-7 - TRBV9 TGTGCCAGCAGCGTAGGCGGGTTATACTACGAGCAGTACTTC CASSVGGLYYEQYF
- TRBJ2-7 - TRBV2 TGTGCCAGCAGTGAAGCGTTAGGAGTCTGGCAGTACTTC CASSEALGVWQYF
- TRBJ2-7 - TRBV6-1 TGTGCCAGCAGTGAATACTCAACCGACCGTGGGTACTTC CASSEYSTDRGYF
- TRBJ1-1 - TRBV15 TGTGCCACCAGCAGACGGGACACTGAAGCTTTCTTT CATSRRDTEAFF
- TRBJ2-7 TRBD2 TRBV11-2 TGTGCCAGCAGCCAGGGACTAGCGTCCGACGAGCAGTACTTC CASSQGLASDEQYF
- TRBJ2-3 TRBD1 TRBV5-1 TGCGCCAGCAGCTTGGGGGACAGAGACACAGATACGCAGTATTTT CASSLGDRDTDTQYF
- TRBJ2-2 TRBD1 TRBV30 TGTGCCTGGGCAACACAGGGGGCCGGGGAGCTGTTTTTT CAWATQGAGELFF
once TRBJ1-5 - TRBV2 TGTGCCAGCAGCCAGGGTCTCGATCAGCCCCAGCATTTT CASSQGLDQPQHF
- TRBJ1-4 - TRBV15 TGTGCCACCAGCAGAGGCGCAAATGAAAAACTGTTTTTT CATSRGANEKLFF
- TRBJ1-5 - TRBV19 TGTGCCAGTAGTAAGGGGGTCAATCAGCCCCAGCATTTT CASSKGVNQPQHF
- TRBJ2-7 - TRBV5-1 TGCGCCAGCAGCTTGATCGCAGGCTCCTACGAGCAGTACTTC CASSLIAGSYEQYF
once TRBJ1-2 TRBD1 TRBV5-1 TGCGCCAGCAGCCCGGGACAGGGAGGTGGCTACACCTTC CASSPGQGGGYTF
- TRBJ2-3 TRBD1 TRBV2 TGTGCCAGCAGTCCCACCGGACAGGGAACGCAGTATTTT CASSPTGQGTQYF
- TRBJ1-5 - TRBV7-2 TGTGCCAGCAGCTTAGGTAGGCGCAATCAGCCCCAGCATTTT CASSLGRRNQPQHF
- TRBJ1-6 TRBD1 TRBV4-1 TGCGCCAGCAGCCAAGATCGGCAGGGGGCTGTTTCACCCCTCCACTTT CASSQDRQGAVSPLHF
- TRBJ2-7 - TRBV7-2 TGTGCCAGCAGCTTACAGGGGCTCTCCTACGAGCAGTACTTC CASSLQGLSYEQYF
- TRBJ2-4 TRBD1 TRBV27 TGTGCCAGCAGTCCAGGACAGGGGGCTTGGTACTTC CASSPGQGAWYF
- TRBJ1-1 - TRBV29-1 TGCAGCGTTGGCGAAACGGGGGGCACTGAAGCTTTCTTT CSVGETGGTEAFF
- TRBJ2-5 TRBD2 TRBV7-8 TGTGCCAGCAGCTTAGCCTGGACTAGCGGGGGGGAACACCAAGAGACCCAGTACTTC CASSLAWTSGGEHQETQYF
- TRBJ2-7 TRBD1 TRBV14 TGTGCCAGCAGCCAAGATGAGAAGGGGGCTTCAGCCTTC CASSQDEKGASAF
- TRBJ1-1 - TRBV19 TGTGCCAGTAGTCGACAGCGGAACACTGAAGCTTTCTTT CASSRQRNTEAFF
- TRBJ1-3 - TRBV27 TGTGCCAGCAGATCTGCGGGGGCGAGAGGAAACACCATATATTTT CASRSAGARGNTIYF
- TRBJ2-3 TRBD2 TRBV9 TGTGCCAGCAGCGTAGATGTTAGCGGGGGGGACACAGATACGCAGTATTTT CASSVDVSGGDTDTQYF
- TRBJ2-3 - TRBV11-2 TGTGCCAGCAGCTTAGTGGATACGCAGTATTTT CASSLVDTQYF
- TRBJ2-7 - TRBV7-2 TGTGCCAGCACCCCTGGCGTTTCCTACGAGCAGTACTTC CASTPGVSYEQYF
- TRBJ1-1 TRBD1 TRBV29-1 TGCAGCGTAGACAGGGAACGGACTGAAGCTTTCTTT CSVDRERTEAFF
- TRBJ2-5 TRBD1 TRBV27 TGTGCCAGCAGTTCCATTCTCTTCGACAGGGACCAAGAGACCCAGTACTTC CASSSILFDRDQETQYF
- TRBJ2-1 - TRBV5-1 TGCGCCAGCAGCCTGCGGGGGCCCCAAAACTTAGGCCTCAATGAGCAGTTCTTC CASSLRGPQNLGLNEQFF
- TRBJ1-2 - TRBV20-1 TGCAGTGCCGGGGGTAACTATGGCTACACCTTC CSAGGNYGYTF
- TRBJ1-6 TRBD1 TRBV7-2 TGTGCCAGCAGCTTAGGGGGACAGACAATATCCTACTTT CASSLGGQTISYF
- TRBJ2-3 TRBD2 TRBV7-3 TGTGCCAGCAGCTTAGGAAGCGGGGGGACAGATACGCAGTATTTT CASSLGSGGTDTQYF
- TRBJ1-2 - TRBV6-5 TGTGCCAGTTTTCAATCTCACAGGAATGGCTACACCTTC CASFQSHRNGYTF
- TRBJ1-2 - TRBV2 TGTGCCAGCAGTGAGCAGGGACGCGGCTACACCTTC CASSEQGRGYTF
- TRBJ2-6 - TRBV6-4 TGTGCCAGCTCCCCTGGGGTAGGGGCCAACGTCCTGACTTTC CASSPGVGANVLTF
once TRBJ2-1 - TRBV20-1 TGCAGTGCTCCAGGGGGGCTCGAGCAGTTCTTC CSAPGGLEQFF
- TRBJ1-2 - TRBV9 TGTGCCAGCAGCGTAGATGGGGGCGTCTATGGCTACACCTTC CASSVDGGVYGYTF
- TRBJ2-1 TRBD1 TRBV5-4 TGTGCCAGCAGCTTGCCGGGCAGGGGGCTTGAAAATGAGCAGTTCTTC CASSLPGRGLENEQFF
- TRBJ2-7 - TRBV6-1 TGTGCCAGCAGTCCAGAAAAGGGGCTCGGGTACGAGCAGTACTTC CASSPEKGLGYEQYF
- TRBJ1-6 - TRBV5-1 TGCGCCAGCAGCTTGGGGGCGGCCAATTCACCCCTCCACTTT CASSLGAANSPLHF
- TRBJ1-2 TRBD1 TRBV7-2 TGTGCCAGCAGCTCCGTCGGACAGGGGCGATTCTATGGCTACACCTTC CASSSVGQGRFYGYTF
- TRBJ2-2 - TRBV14 TGTGCCAGCAGCCAAGATCTCGGGGGCTTCACCGGGGAGCTGTTTTTT CASSQDLGGFTGELFF
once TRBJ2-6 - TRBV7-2 TGTGCCAGCCGATCTGGGGCCAACGTCCTGACTTTC CASRSGANVLTF
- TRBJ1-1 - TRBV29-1 TGCAGCGTTGCGCCGCGTCGAGACACTGAAGCTTTCTTT CSVAPRRDTEAFF
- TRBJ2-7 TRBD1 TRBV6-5 TGTGCCAGCAGTCTCGGACAGGGCCCCTACGAGCAGTACTTC CASSLGQGPYEQYF
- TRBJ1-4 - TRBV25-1 TGTGCCAGCAGTGATGCTCAGGGGTGGGAAAAACTGTTTTTT CASSDAQGWEKLFF
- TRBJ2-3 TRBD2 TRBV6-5 TGTGCCAGCTGTCGGCTAGCGGCCGATACGCAGTATTTT CASCRLAADTQYF
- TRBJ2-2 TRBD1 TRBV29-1 TGCAGCGTTGGCCCCACGGACAGGGGGGTCGGGGAGCTGTTTTTT CSVGPTDRGVGELFF
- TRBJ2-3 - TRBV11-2 TGTGCCAGCAGCTTAGGGTCGGCGGCAGATACGCAGTATTTT CASSLGSAADTQYF
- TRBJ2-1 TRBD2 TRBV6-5 TGTGCCAGCAGGGTCAGCGGGGTCACCTACAATGAGCAGTTCTTC CASRVSGVTYNEQFF